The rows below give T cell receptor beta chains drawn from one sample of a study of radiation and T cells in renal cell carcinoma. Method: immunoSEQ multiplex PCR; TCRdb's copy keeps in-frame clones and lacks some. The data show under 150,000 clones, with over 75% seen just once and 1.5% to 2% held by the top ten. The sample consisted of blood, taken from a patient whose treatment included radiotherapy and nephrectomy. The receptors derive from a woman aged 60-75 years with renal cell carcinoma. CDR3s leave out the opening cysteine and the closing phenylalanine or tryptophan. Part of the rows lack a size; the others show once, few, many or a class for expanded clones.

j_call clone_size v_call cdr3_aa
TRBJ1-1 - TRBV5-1 ASRGQGLNTEAF
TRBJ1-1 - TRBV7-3 ASSPGGGWNTEAF
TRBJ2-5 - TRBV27 ASSRTGGGETQY
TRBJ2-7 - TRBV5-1 ASSLGQGSVNEQY
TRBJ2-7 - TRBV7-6 ASSYGQAYEQY
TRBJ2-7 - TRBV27 ASSLLAGGSSYEQY
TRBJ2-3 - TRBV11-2 ASSPLTGTDTQY
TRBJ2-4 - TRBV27 ASSLSPAVAKNIQY
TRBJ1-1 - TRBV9 ASSVGVRSTEAF
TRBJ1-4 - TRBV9 ASSVDGFPEKLF
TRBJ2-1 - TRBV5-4 ASLGGPPLYNEQF
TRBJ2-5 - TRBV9 ASSVGWGDQETQY
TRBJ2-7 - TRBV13 ASGIRQGPDEQY
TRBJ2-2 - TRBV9 ASSARERGFTTGELF
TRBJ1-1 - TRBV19 ASSPRVETEAF
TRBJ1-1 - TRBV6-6 ASSYYVNTEAF
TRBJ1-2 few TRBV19 ASSIAATADYGYT
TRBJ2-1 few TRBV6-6 ASSRPYNEQF
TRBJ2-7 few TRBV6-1 ASRPQGAPGEQY
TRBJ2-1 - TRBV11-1 ASSLFPGHLTL
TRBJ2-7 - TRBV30 AWRGLYEQY
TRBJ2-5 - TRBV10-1 ASKASGATGETQY
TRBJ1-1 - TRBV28 ASSKLQGAPTEAF
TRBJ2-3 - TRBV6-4 ASSGGQVTDTQY
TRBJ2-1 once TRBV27 ASSLLAPDYNEQF
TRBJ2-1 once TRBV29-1 SVTRGGSNEQF
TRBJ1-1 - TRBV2 ASTNREPEAF